Described below is a single TCR beta chain sequence and its context. Its specificity is unknown. Expressed TCRB transcripts were sequenced, since all the RNA that had been isolated was reverse transcribed. The repertoire was sequenced with immunoSEQ multiplex PCR; TCRdb's copy has only in-frame clones and lacks some. The sample consists of 550,000 to 850,000 clones, about an eighth of them appearing once. The germline CDR1 and CDR2 sequences are SQVTM and ANQGSEA. Deletions cut 5 bases from V and 6 bases from J, with 16 bases between. The CDR3 has 13 amino acids. These data are taken from a study of beta chain features in type 1 diabetes. The study's findings and limits: There was a moderate but significant shortening of TCRB CDR3s in all four CD4+ subsets of Type 1 diabetes patients.

V gene TRBV29-1 combines with J gene TRBJ1-2; D remains unclear. The receptor's source is a young man with type 1 diabetes. Sequenced sample: naive CD4+ T cells from blood. The DNA of the CDR3 is TGCAGCGTTAAGGACCCCGGGGAGAATGGCTACACCTTC. Translated, it gives CSVKDPGENGYTF. Filled out from reference TRBV29-1 and TRBJ1-2, the complete variable domain reads SAVISQKPSRDICQRGTSLTIQCQVDSQVTMMFWYRQQPGQSLTLIATANQGSEATYESGFVIDKFPISRPNLTFSTLTVSNMSPEDSSIYLCSVKDPGENGYTFGSGTRLTVV.